This T cell receptor beta chain emerged from a study of shared clonotypes between healthy human individuals. General study results and limits: Only blood underwent sampling, and tissue repertoires likely differ.

The germline V and J ends were trimmed by 4 bases and 8 bases, with 15 bases remaining between them. This CDR3 spans 14 amino acids. Germline CDR1 and CDR2: SGHTA and FQGTGA. Note on this clone: Its specificity is unknown.

Profiling relied on immunoSEQ multiplex PCR, and the TCRdb table lists in-frame clones only, not all of them. The sample contains roughly 2,500,000 clones, 80% to 95% of which appear only once. Material for sequencing was naive CD4+ T cells from PBMCs. Subset noted: CD45RA+ positively selected. The receptor was derived from a man younger than 35 in good health. Some clones in this sample may be carry-over from other donors' samples. The chain carries TRBV7-3 and TRBJ2-1; either TRBD1 or TRBD2 may fit D (6 bases each). The CDR3 protein is CASSWGQGGHEQFF. DNA of the CDR3: TGTGCCAGCAGCTGGGGGCAGGGAGGCCATGAGCAGTTCTTC.